What follows are 9 T cell receptor beta chains derived from one specimen sequenced in a study of T cells after yellow fever vaccination. MiXCR, run by TCRdb on the 5' RACE reads, gives a single entry per CDR3 protein. The repertoire holds around 350,000 distinct CDR3 sequences, with more than 5.5% as singletons. Sequenced material: PBMCs, taken 5 days after the yellow fever booster vaccination. The source is a man between 25 and 39 years old who received the YFV17D yellow fever vaccine.

This clonotype was recorded at least ten times. The chain joins TRBV20-1 to TRBJ1-2; 7 bases line up with TRBD1. With V trimmed by 5 bases and J by 4 bases, 10 bases remained unmatched. Germline V gene lookup returns CDR1 DFQATT and CDR2 SNEGSKA (reference sequence). This CDR3 has 14 amino acids. The CDR3 bases are TGCAGTGCTCCGGTGACAGGGAGCGTCTATGGCTACACCTTC. It is translated as CSAPVTGSVYGYTF.

DNA for the CDR3: TGTGCCAGCAGCTTTGGCGGGGGTCTGAACACTGAAGCTTTCTTT. Translating it yields CASSFGGGLNTEAFF. The V gene is TRBV5-4, the J gene TRBJ1-1, with a possible D match to TRBD1 (5 bases). The germline gives CDR1 SGHNT, CDR2 YYREEE (reference sequence). The CDR3 covers 15 residues. Trimming took off 2 bases at V and 0 bases at J, with 11 bases between the two ends.

V and J are TRBV7-2 and TRBJ2-4, with D tentatively TRBD1 (6 bases). Germline V lookup: CDR1 SGHTA, CDR2 FQGNSA. There are 16 residues in the CDR3. V shed 3 bases and J shed 5 bases, with 17 bases lying between them. CDR3 nucleotides: TGTGCCAGCAGCTTTTCTAGAGGGGGTGAGGAAAACATTCAGTACTTC. It encodes CASSFSRGGEENIQYF. Complete variable domain (other parts from reference TRBV7-2 and TRBJ2-4): GAGVSQSPSNKVTEKGKDVELRCDPISGHTALYWYRQSLGQGLEFLIYFQGNSAPDKSGLPSDRFSAERTGGSVSTLTIQRTQQEDSAVYLCASSFSRGGEENIQYFGAGTRLSVL.

This clonotype was observed many times. The rearrangement joins TRBV20-1 to TRBJ2-5, with 15 positions matching TRBD2. The CDR3 is 16 amino acids. The V and J ends lost 6 bases and 1 base, in that order; junction bases with no gene match: 6. CDR1 DFQATT and CDR2 SNEGSKA come from the germline V gene (reference sequence). The CDR3 DNA reads TGCAGTGCAACGGGACTAGCGGGAGGAAGCCAAGAGACCCAGTACTTC. Encoded protein: CSATGLAGGSQETQYF.

This clonotype was picked up a small number of times. The chain joins TRBV5-5 to TRBJ1-2; D unclear. Trimming took off 0 bases at V and 8 bases at J, with 11 bases between the two ends. Germline V gives CDR1 SGHKS, CDR2 YYEKEE (reference sequence). This CDR3 contains 13 residues. The CDR3 DNA reads TGTGCCAGCAGCTTGGCGATGGGCGCCGGCTACACCTTC. Translation: CASSLAMGAGYTF.

This sequence joins TRBV29-1 and TRBJ2-5, with TRBD1 identical over 7 bases. The CDR3 extends over 13 amino acids. Germline trimming cut 1 base from V and 1 base from J; bases unmatched to any gene: 0. Looked up from germline, CDR1 is SQVTM and CDR2 is ANQGSEA. This chain's CDR3 is CSVEGQGQETQYF. In nucleotides, the CDR3 is TGCAGCGTTGAAGGACAGGGCCAAGAGACCCAGTACTTC.

This clonotype is judged medium-sized (0.01 to 0.1%). The genes are TRBV4-3 and TRBJ2-1; D tentatively fits TRBD1 or TRBD2 (5 bases each). The CDR3 is made up of 14 amino acids. The V gene's germline CDR1 is LGHNA and CDR2 YSLEER. Trimming shortened V by 1 base and J by 4 bases, and 8 bases separated the two germline ends. CDR3 loop: CASSQVGEYNEQFF. The CDR3 DNA reads as TGCGCCAGCAGCCAAGTGGGGGAGTACAATGAGCAGTTCTTC.

This clonotype was counted many times. J is TRBJ2-2 and V is TRBV14; 7 bases align to TRBD2. Germline trimming cut 9 bases from V and 4 bases from J; bases unmatched to any gene: 11. Germline CDR1 SGHDN, CDR2 FVKESK. The CDR3 loop spans 15 amino acids. CDR3 residues: CASRERGSGTGELFF. The CDR3 nucleotides read TGTGCCAGTAGGGAACGCGGGAGTGGCACCGGGGAGCTGTTTTTT.

This chain joins TRBV29-1 and TRBJ2-7; 10 bases are a match to TRBD1. CDR1 is SQVTM and CDR2 is ANQGSEA in the germline V gene. This CDR3 has 14 amino acids. The ends lost 8 bases at V and 2 bases at J; junction bases unmatched: 9. CDR3 DNA sequence: TGCAGCACCCGGGGACAGGGGTCCACCTACGAGCAGTACTTC. It translates to CSTRGQGSTYEQYF.